Each of the 26 T cell receptor beta chains below was sequenced from the same sample in a study of T-cell memory formation after mild COVID-19. From the 5' RACE reads, TCRdb called clonotypes with MiXCR, one entry per CDR3 protein. The sample holds under 250,000 distinct CDR3 sequences, over 15% seen once. The specimen was PBMCs or a T cell subset sorted from them (not recorded which). These TCRs come from an adult woman who had mild COVID-19 (a few samples of this study predate the infection). Cell type and time point are not known.

CDR3 nucleotides: TGTGCCAGCTCACCACCCTCCCCTCAAGAGACCCAGTACTTC. It specifies CASSPPSPQETQYF. This sequence joins TRBV18 and TRBJ2-5; D gene ambiguous. The CDR3 contains 14 residues. The V end lost 0 bases, the J end lost 2 bases, and 7 bases lay between the germline ends. Germline assignment: CDR1 KGHSH and CDR2 LQKENI.

The V call is TRBV7-9, the J call TRBJ1-1, with D possibly being TRBD1 (5 bases). The germline V and J ends were trimmed by 2 bases and 4 bases, with 14 bases remaining between them. Germline assignment: CDR1 SEHNR and CDR2 FQNEAQ (reference sequence). The CDR3 totals 15 residues. CDR3 in amino acids: CASSLLGTGGTEAFF. CDR3 coding DNA: TGTGCCAGCAGCTTACTCGGGACCGGGGGCACTGAAGCTTTCTTT.

The J gene is TRBJ2-3, the V gene TRBV9; D perhaps matches TRBD2 (6 bases). CDR1 is SGDLS, CDR2 YYNGEE, per germline. This CDR3 has 16 residues. V dropped 3 bases and J dropped 3 bases, with 17 bases sitting between them. The CDR3 bases are TGTGCCAGCAGCGCAACCGGGACTGGGTGGACAGATACGCAGTATTTT. This translates into CASSATGTGWTDTQYF. Full variable domain (rest looked up from reference TRBV9 and TRBJ2-3): DSGVTQTPKHLITATGQRVTLRCSPRSGDLSVYWYQQSLDQGLQFLIQYYNGEERAKGNILERFSAQQFPDLHSELNLSSLELGDSALYFCASSATGTGWTDTQYFGPGTRLTVL.

This clonotype was seen only a few times. V is TRBV12-3 or TRBV12-4 and J is TRBJ2-1; 9 bases agree with TRBD2. V lost 6 bases to trimming and J lost 2 bases; unmatched junction nucleotides: 5. There are 15 residues in the CDR3. The DNA of the CDR3 is TGTGCCAGCAGATTGACTAGCGGCACCTACAATGAGCAGTTCTTC. It codes for CASRLTSGTYNEQFF.

This clonotype occurred a few times. The chain couples TRBV4-3 to TRBJ2-7; 7 positions agree with TRBD2. V gave up 1 base and J gave up 2 bases; unmatched junction bases: 8. Germline CDR1 and CDR2: LGHNA and YSLEER. The CDR3 is 16 residues long. The CDR3 loop reads CASSQATGTNPYEQYF. CDR3 DNA: TGCGCCAGCAGCCAAGCTACCGGGACTAACCCCTACGAGCAGTACTTC.

The chain is built from TRBV6-1 and TRBJ1-2; TRBD1 might be the D (5 bases). Germline loops: CDR1 MNHNS, CDR2 SASEGT. Trimming stripped 6 bases from V and 6 bases from J, with 14 bases between. The CDR3 runs 13 residues. The CDR3 nucleotides read TGTGCCAGCAGAGTGACAGAGGACGATGGCTACACCTTC. It yields the protein CASRVTEDDGYTF.

This clonotype has a handful of counts. The V call is TRBV7-3, the J call TRBJ1-1; TRBD1 might be the D (5 bases). The germline V gene has CDR1 SGHTA and CDR2 FQGTGA. This CDR3 is built from 14 residues. V was cut by 2 bases and J by 7 bases, with 14 bases left in between. This CDR3 is CASSLEGATYEAFF. The DNA of the CDR3 is TGTGCCAGCAGCTTAGAAGGGGCCACTTATGAAGCTTTCTTT.

This clonotype was counted only a few times. The chain has TRBV18 and TRBJ2-1; 9 bases match TRBD2. Germline values: CDR1 KGHSH, CDR2 LQKENI. The CDR3 is 15 amino acids. The V gene end was trimmed by 3 bases and the J gene end by 8 bases; junction bases not matched to a gene: 8. The CDR3: CASSPVRGGGDEQFF. Here the CDR3 DNA reads TGTGCCAGCTCACCGGTGCGGGGGGGCGGCGATGAGCAGTTCTTC.

The CDR3 sequence is CATSSTGMGGTNEKLFF. CDR3 bases: TGTGCCACCAGCAGCACGGGCATGGGGGGGACTAATGAAAAACTGTTTTTT. This chain uses TRBV15 with TRBJ1-4; D possibly corresponds to TRBD1 (5 bases). The CDR3 covers 17 residues. Germline CDR1 and CDR2: LNHNV and YYDKDF (reference sequence). V was pared by 3 bases and J by 2 bases, with 16 bases between.

This clonotype came up many times. The V and J genes are TRBV7-3 and TRBJ1-6; D is uncertain. V gave up 8 bases and J gave up 6 bases, with 17 bases separating them. Germline values: CDR1 SGHTA, CDR2 FQGTGA. The CDR3 extends over 15 amino acids. CDR3: CASRRTGRINSPLHF. CDR3 sequence (DNA): TGTGCCAGCCGCCGTACCGGACGGATTAATTCACCCCTCCACTTT.

This clonotype was seen a handful of times. V gene TRBV20-1 combines with J gene TRBJ2-3, with 9 bases lining up with TRBD2. The CDR3 extends over 13 amino acids. V was clipped by 3 bases and J by 4 bases; unmatched bases: 2. The germline CDR1 and CDR2 sequences are DFQATT and SNEGSKA (reference sequence). CDR3 loop: CSARVAGADTQYF. The CDR3 DNA reads as TGCAGTGCTAGGGTAGCGGGAGCAGATACGCAGTATTTT.

This clonotype was observed a handful of times. The chain is built from TRBV4-2 and TRBJ2-7; maybe TRBD1 (6 bases). Trimming took off 6 bases at V and 5 bases at J, with 14 bases between the two ends. CDR1 and CDR2 (germline): LGHNA, YNFKEQ. The CDR3 sequence is 13 residues long. The CDR3 reads CASRRAGDHEQYF. CDR3 in DNA: TGTGCCAGCAGGCGGGCAGGGGACCACGAGCAGTACTTC.

This clonotype was found a few times. V gene TRBV20-1 combines with J gene TRBJ1-3, with a possible D match to TRBD1 (5 bases). This CDR3 has 15 residues. With 5 bases removed from V and 3 bases from J, the gap between germline ends came to 17 bases. Per the germline V gene, CDR1 is DFQATT and CDR2 is SNEGSKA (reference sequence). CDR3 region: CSAARDPGNGNTIYF. The CDR3 bases are TGCAGTGCTGCCCGGGACCCAGGAAATGGAAACACCATATATTTT.

V gene TRBV18 combines with J gene TRBJ2-7; D may be TRBD2 (6 bases). The germline V gene encodes CDR1 KGHSH and CDR2 LQKENI. V lost 4 bases, J lost 0 bases, and 16 bases lay in between. This CDR3 is built from 16 residues. The CDR3 reads CASSRAAGLSSYEQYF. Here the CDR3 DNA reads TGTGCCAGCTCACGAGCTGCGGGGTTGAGCTCCTACGAGCAGTACTTC.

The CDR3 region is CSVGLLEAFF. The DNA for the CDR3 is TGCAGCGTAGGGCTACTTGAAGCTTTCTTT. The V and J genes are TRBV29-1 and TRBJ1-1, with D unresolved. There are 10 residues in the CDR3. CDR1 and CDR2 (germline): SQVTM, ANQGSEA. Trimming stripped 6 bases from V and 7 bases from J, with 9 bases between. Supplemented by reference TRBV29-1 and TRBJ1-1, the full variable domain reads SAVISQKPSRDICQRGTSLTIQCQVDSQVTMMFWYRQQPGQSLTLIATANQGSEATYESGFVIDKFPISRPNLTFSTLTVSNMSPEDSSIYLCSVGLLEAFFGQGTRLTVV.

The rearrangement links TRBV7-9 to TRBJ1-2; 7 bases agree with TRBD1. V lost 5 bases, J lost 8 bases, and 8 bases stayed unmatched. Germline CDR1 and CDR2: SEHNR and FQNEAQ (reference sequence). The CDR3 loop spans 13 amino acids. The DNA of the CDR3 is TGTGCCAGCAGCGAAACAGGGGTAGGCGGCTACACCTTC. Translated: CASSETGVGGYTF.

For the CDR3, the DNA is TGCAGCGTCGACCGGCTGGCCGATACGCAGTATTTT. Translated, it gives CSVDRLADTQYF. The genes are TRBV29-1 and TRBJ2-3; D uncertain. The germline V gene encodes CDR1 SQVTM and CDR2 ANQGSEA. V lost 6 bases and J 6 bases, leaving 13 bases between the germline ends. The CDR3 runs 12 residues.

This clonotype was detected only a few times. This sequence joins TRBV7-2 and TRBJ1-1; D may be TRBD1 (6 bases). CDR1 SGHTA and CDR2 FQGNSA come from the germline V gene. The V end was cut by 5 bases, the J end by 3 bases, with 13 bases between. The CDR3 covers 14 residues. The CDR3, as DNA: TGTGCCAGCAGCGGATACAGGGATGACACTGAAGCTTTCTTT. Translated, it gives CASSGYRDDTEAFF. Looking up the rest from reference TRBV7-2 and TRBJ1-1 gives the full variable domain: GAGVSQSPSNKVTEKGKDVELRCDPISGHTALYWYRQSLGQGLEFLIYFQGNSAPDKSGLPSDRFSAERTGGSVSTLTIQRTQQEDSAVYLCASSGYRDDTEAFFGQGTRLTVV.

The chain couples TRBV29-1 to TRBJ1-5; weak D call: TRBD1 (6 bases). Deletions cut 0 bases from V and 9 bases from J, with 9 bases between. The CDR3 spans 12 residues. Germline V gene data show CDR1 as SQVTM and CDR2 as ANQGSEA. CDR3 amino acids: CSVEDQTGPQHF. The CDR3 nucleotides read TGCAGCGTTGAAGATCAGACAGGGCCCCAGCATTTT.

This clonotype was recorded many times. This chain links TRBV5-1 with TRBJ2-1; TRBD2 agrees at 8 bases. The CDR3 length is 16 residues. V was clipped by 1 base and J by 5 bases; unmatched bases: 8. Germline V CDR1 and CDR2: SGHRS, YFSETQ. DNA of the CDR3: TGCGCCAGCAGCTTGACCCCGGGAGGGATTAACAATGAGCAGTTCTTC. It is translated as CASSLTPGGINNEQFF.

In this sample, this clonotype turned up many times. The rearrangement joins TRBV7-2 to TRBJ2-5; TRBD2 might be the D (6 bases). This CDR3 has 15 residues. Germline CDR1 SGHTA, CDR2 FQGNSA. V lost 6 bases to trimming and J lost 4 bases, with 18 bases between them. CDR3 loop: CASRPTGVSLETQYF. CDR3 DNA: TGTGCCAGCAGACCTACGGGGGTCAGCCTAGAGACCCAGTACTTC.

This clonotype was counted a few times. The CDR3 is CASSLFRGAYNEQFF. In nucleotides, the CDR3 is TGTGCCAGCAGCTTATTCAGGGGGGCCTACAATGAGCAGTTCTTC. This chain connects TRBV7-3 to TRBJ2-1; possibly TRBD1 for D (7 bases). The CDR3 runs to 15 residues. Germline CDR1 is SGHTA and CDR2 is FQGTGA. V lost 2 bases and J lost 2, with 10 bases in between.

This clonotype was observed a few times. The chain employs TRBV9 and TRBJ2-7; 8 bases agree with TRBD2. The V segment lost 1 base and the J segment 3 bases; nucleotides outside the gene matches: 9. The CDR3 is 16 residues long. Per germline, CDR1 SGDLS and CDR2 YYNGEE. The CDR3 sequence: CASSVQAGAVGYEQYF. The CDR3 region has the DNA TGTGCCAGCAGCGTACAAGCGGGGGCGGTTGGCTACGAGCAGTACTTC.

The chain couples TRBV20-1 to TRBJ1-5; tentatively, D is TRBD1 (6 bases). Germline V lookup: CDR1 DFQATT, CDR2 SNEGSKA (reference sequence). Trimming pared 1 base from V and 4 bases from J, leaving 17 bases between. The CDR3 covers 16 residues. Written as DNA, the CDR3 is TGCAGTGCTAGAGGTTCCTCTACCACAGGGAATCAGCCCCAGCATTTT. This sequence encodes CSARGSSTTGNQPQHF.

This clonotype was found a few times. The V call is TRBV7-6, the J call TRBJ2-1; 7 nucleotides align to TRBD2. This CDR3 is 15 amino acids long. V was clipped by 2 bases and J by 2 bases; unmatched bases: 3. Germline V gene lookup returns CDR1 SGHVS and CDR2 FNYEAQ. The CDR3 nucleotides are TGTGCCAGCAGCTTATCAGCGGGGACCTACAATGAGCAGTTCTTC. Translation: CASSLSAGTYNEQFF.

This clonotype was seen only a few times. The V and J genes are TRBV2 and TRBJ1-1; D perhaps matches TRBD1 (5 bases). The CDR3 consists of 13 residues. Between the trimmed V and J ends, which lost 7 bases and 0 bases, there was a span of 9 bases. Germline V gives CDR1 SNHLY, CDR2 FYNNEI. CDR3 coding DNA: TGTGCCAGCATGAGAGGGGTGAACACTGAAGCTTTCTTT. Amino acids: CASMRGVNTEAFF.